Sequencing of this TCR beta chain was carried out in a study of tissue T cells after allogeneic stem cell transplantation (dated by TCRdb to between 2020 and 2023). Study-wide context: When multiple samples of a tissue existed, pathologist review of H&E sections prioritized samples with histologically apparent lymphocytes for sequencing. The human arm was a prospective observational study without blinding or randomization. TCR beta repertoires were profiled across many tissues obtained from research autopsies of patients with and without GVHD, as well as in mouse models of GVHD.

As for this clone: No antigen is known for it. It has no much larger one-base neighbor in the sample; base qualities were not kept.

Summary of the overall study and its limitations: In both patients and mice, T cells from blood and spleen covered only a limited part of the TCR repertoire found in tissues. Not many T cell clones showed up in more than one patient, yet clustering based on motifs uncovered repertoire signatures that were shared across patients in a tissue-specific way. Within patients, how anatomically similar tissues were was a major factor shaping TCR repertoire composition, regardless of disease or transplant status. A small and clinically heterogeneous patient cohort was studied, and sampling depth was acknowledged as a limitation. The study did not establish which tissue TCRs were alloreactive or antigen-specific, and some clones may have been host cells that persisted. Blood samples were not available from the non-GVHD comparator patients.

Libraries were built with the immunoSEQ multiplex PCR assay. TCRbeta CDR3 sequencing was done by Adaptive Biotechnologies at survey depth, reporting CDR3 sequences, V/J genes, productive frequency and template counts. TCR beta CDR3 regions were amplified from genomic DNA rather than RNA. In the paper's pipeline: Jensen-Shannon divergence served to quantify pairwise repertoire overlap between tissues, with 0 meaning identical and 1 meaning complete divergence. Tissues were clustered by single-linkage agglomerative hierarchical clustering of pairwise JSD values and displayed as dendrograms. GLIPH2 was run on all patient samples with simulation_depth 1000, kmer_min_depth 3 and cdr3_length_cutoff 8, and groups with more than two unique CDR3s were retained. A standardized tissue-overlap score was generated by extrapolating Jaccard GLIPH-group overlap across patients to a standard repertoire size of 1000 clones. To look at how diversity was associated with clinical or experimental variables, linear mixed-effect models were used, with tissue treated as a fixed effect and individual treated as a random effect. TCRdb mirrors the immuneACCESS table, restricted to in-frame sequences. Some clones are absent from its copies; in checked studies, under half trace to an unresolved V gene, and the reason for the others is unknown. The V and J calls and clone size come from that table; D and trimming were worked out from the DNA. The sample includes 5,000 to 6,500 clones, with around 70% observed a single time. The top ten clones comprise 20% to 30% of the sample.

There are 13 amino acids in the CDR3, from cysteine to phenylalanine inclusive. The kept DNA is CDR3 alone, 39 bases in frame from the first base. Trimming removed 1 base from V and 6 bases from J, leaving 7 bases between the germline ends. CDR1 and CDR2 are drawn from the germline V gene: MNHEY, SVGAGI. In light of the paper, this sample's time point label describes: human tissue collected at research (rapid) autopsy. For comparison, three non-HCT patients with other cancers were selected retrospectively, each having at least five GI tract samples and no known GI disease at death. Autopsy tissues included GI sites from esophagus to rectum, liver, skin and lymphoid organs including spleen, after a median post-mortem interval of around 9.8 hours. Autopsy specimens were bisected, with one portion flash-frozen in liquid nitrogen and the rest formalin-fixed; GI outer muscle layers were removed. Genomic DNA was extracted from frozen tissues using the Mag-Bind Blood & Tissue DNA HDQ 96 Kit on a Chemagic 360 or the DNeasy Blood & Tissue Kit. Because of concern about red blood cell contamination, extracted DNA underwent additional purification with the Genomic DNA Clean & Concentrator-25 kit.

The sequencing used tissue from the stomach, collected at autopsy. The sequence derives from a woman aged 18-55 years with breast cancer. The sequence is built from TRBV6-5 and TRBJ2-1; a confident D gene designation cannot be given. DNA sequence: TGTGCCAGCAGTTACTTGGGTGCCAATGAGCAGTTCTTC. Its product reads: CASSYLGANEQFF.